The 23 T cell receptor beta chains given below trace back to one sample, sequenced in a study of blood T cell repertoires in COVID-19. Repertoires were generated with immunoSEQ multiplex PCR, while TCRdb's copy carries only in-frame clones and drops some. The table lists 84,000 or so clones, around nine tenths of them singletons, with almost 5.5% in the top ten. The sequencing input was peripheral blood. The receptors shown here come from a man aged 60-69 years with acute or convalescent COVID-19.

V and J are TRBV27 and TRBJ1-1; D gene uncertain. This CDR3 has 14 residues. The V and J ends lost 6 bases and 7 bases respectively, with 18 bases between them. In germline, CDR1 is MNHEY, CDR2 SMNVEV (reference sequence). The CDR3 spells CASSPRAGDGEAFF. CDR3 sequence (DNA): TGTGCCAGCAGCCCTAGGGCGGGCGATGGTGAAGCTTTCTTT.

The CDR3 loop is CAWGGQGARGYTF. CDR3 nucleotides: TGTGCCTGGGGGGGACAGGGGGCACGAGGCTACACCTTC. The chain carries TRBV30 and TRBJ1-2; 12 bases agree with TRBD1. Germline lookup yields CDR1 GTSNPN and CDR2 SVGIG (reference sequence). The CDR3 is 13 residues long. V was pared by 5 bases and J by 8 bases, with 6 bases of the junction left unmatched.

The chain recombines TRBV5-1 with TRBJ1-6, with 7 bases fitting TRBD1. The CDR3 covers 14 residues. V was pared by 0 bases and J by 8 bases, with 2 bases of the junction left unmatched. The V gene's germline CDR1 is SGHRS and CDR2 YFSETQ. CDR3 region: CASSLARGDSPLHF. In nucleotides, the CDR3 is TGCGCCAGCAGCTTGGCCAGGGGGGATTCACCCCTCCACTTT.

The chain employs TRBV4-3 and TRBJ1-1, with TRBD1 matching over 7 bases. Germline V gives CDR1 LGHNA, CDR2 YSLEER. The CDR3 totals 15 residues. V lost 4 bases to trimming and J lost 1 base; unmatched junction nucleotides: 6. CDR3 protein: CASSLSRTGNTEAFF. As DNA, the CDR3 is TGCGCCAGCAGCCTCTCAAGGACAGGGAACACTGAAGCTTTCTTT.

The rearrangement uses TRBV27 and TRBJ2-7, with 8 positions matching TRBD2. The CDR3 contains 15 residues. V lost 5 bases and J lost 2; bases outside the gene matches: 8. Germline V gives CDR1 MNHEY, CDR2 SMNVEV (reference sequence). The CDR3 protein is CASSRSLGGAYEQYF. The CDR3 nucleotides are TGTGCCAGCAGTCGTTCCCTCGGGGGGGCCTACGAGCAGTACTTC.

The rearrangement joins TRBV4-1 to TRBJ2-7; 9 bases are shared with TRBD1. The CDR3 contains 15 residues. V shed 3 bases, J shed 2 bases, and the junction held 5 bases outside the gene matches. Germline assignment: CDR1 MGHRA and CDR2 YSYEKL. The CDR3 region is CASSHPGQGTYEQYF. The CDR3 region has the DNA TGCGCCAGCAGCCACCCGGGACAGGGAACCTACGAGCAGTACTTC.

The chain uses TRBV9 and TRBJ1-3; D gene uncertain. Germline loops: CDR1 SGDLS, CDR2 YYNGEE. This CDR3 region has 13 residues. V lost 0 bases and J lost 4, with 5 bases in between. The CDR3 nucleotides are TGTGCCAGCAGCGTAGGCCAGGGAAACACCATATATTTT. Translated: CASSVGQGNTIYF.

The rearrangement uses TRBV20-1 and TRBJ1-2, with 8 bases aligning to TRBD1. J gave up 7 bases and V 6 bases, and 7 bases lay outside the gene matches. Germline lookup yields CDR1 DFQATT and CDR2 SNEGSKA (reference sequence). The CDR3 is 12 residues long. CDR3 nucleotides: TGCAGTGCCAGTATACAGGGGGGTGGCTACACCTTC. This sequence encodes CSASIQGGGYTF.

The chain uses TRBV6-2 or TRBV6-3 and TRBJ1-5, with D possibly matching TRBD1 (6 bases). This CDR3 contains 13 residues. Germline V lookup: CDR1 MNHEY, CDR2 SVGEGT. V lost 6 bases and J 7 bases, leaving 13 bases between the germline ends. The DNA for the CDR3 is TGTGCCAGCAGCTCGGGGGGCCGGCAGCCCCAGCATTTT. It yields the protein CASSSGGRQPQHF.

The V gene is TRBV6-5, the J gene TRBJ2-7, with D tentatively TRBD1 (5 bases). CDR3 length: 12 residues. V lost 6 bases to trimming and J lost 3 bases, with 9 bases between them. The germline V gene encodes CDR1 MNHEY and CDR2 SVGAGI. CDR3 amino acids: CASRGVRYEQYF. In DNA form, the CDR3 reads TGTGCCAGCAGAGGGGTGCGCTACGAGCAGTACTTC.

The chain combines TRBV18 with TRBJ2-7, with TRBD1 matching 9 bases. CDR1 and CDR2 from the germline V gene are KGHSH and LQKENI. This CDR3 contains 15 residues. Germline trimming cut 2 bases from V and 5 bases from J; bases unmatched to any gene: 7. CDR3 in amino acids: CASSPGTGLVHEQYF. The CDR3 bases are TGTGCCAGCTCACCAGGGACAGGGTTGGTCCACGAGCAGTACTTC.

V gene TRBV4-1 combines with J gene TRBJ1-2, with D maybe TRBD1 (6 bases). With 0 bases removed from V and 6 bases from J, the gap between germline ends came to 23 bases. This CDR3 region has 18 residues. Germline V gene sequence: CDR1 MGHRA, CDR2 YSYEKL. This CDR3 is CASSQDSWAGDFEDGYTF. DNA for the CDR3: TGCGCCAGCAGCCAAGATAGTTGGGCAGGGGATTTCGAAGATGGCTACACCTTC.

This sequence joins TRBV19 and TRBJ2-7, with D unclear. CDR3 length equals 12 residues. Trimming shortened V by 4 bases and J by 6 bases, and 10 bases separated the two germline ends. Per germline, CDR1 LNHDA and CDR2 SQIVND (reference sequence). In DNA form, the CDR3 reads TGTGCCAGTAGTACACAAGTAAGCGAGCAGTACTTC. It translates to CASSTQVSEQYF.

The chain joins TRBV5-4 to TRBJ1-1; D might be TRBD1 (6 bases). The V gene lost 0 bases and the J gene lost 1 base, with 7 bases spanning the gap. The CDR3 totals 14 residues. Germline assignment: CDR1 SGHNT and CDR2 YYREEE (reference sequence). The CDR3 region is CASSLDRANTEAFF. CDR3 sequence (DNA): TGTGCCAGCAGCTTGGACAGGGCGAACACTGAAGCTTTCTTT.

This clone was detected once. V gene TRBV19 combines with J gene TRBJ2-7; 7 nucleotides agree with TRBD1. V lost 7 bases, J lost 3 bases, and 3 bases stayed unmatched. CDR3 length: 12 residues. Looked up from germline, CDR1 is LNHDA and CDR2 is SQIVND (reference sequence). CDR3 region: CASNAGGYEQYF. The CDR3 coding sequence is TGTGCCAGTAACGCAGGGGGCTACGAGCAGTACTTC.

Only a few counts were recorded for this clone. The gene calls are TRBV5-6 and TRBJ2-7; TRBD1 aligns across 7 bases. The CDR3 is made up of 14 amino acids. Germline values: CDR1 SGHDT, CDR2 YYEEEE. Germline trimming cut 4 bases from V and 2 bases from J; bases unmatched to any gene: 6. The CDR3 region has the DNA TGTGCCAGCAGCCGACAGGGCGAAACCTACGAGCAGTACTTC. Protein: CASSRQGETYEQYF.

This chain joins TRBV18 and TRBJ1-5; TRBD1 aligns across 9 bases. The ends lost 6 bases at V and 6 bases at J; junction bases unmatched: 9. This CDR3 region has 15 residues. Germline V gene data show CDR1 as KGHSH and CDR2 as LQKENI. CDR3 DNA: TGTGCCAGCTCGCCGGGACAGGGAATCGGTCAGCCCCAGCATTTT. Translation: CASSPGQGIGQPQHF.

This chain joins TRBV5-1 and TRBJ2-3; D is uncertain. Germline-derived CDR1 and CDR2 are SGHRS and YFSETQ. The CDR3 is 14 residues long. Trimming removed 4 bases at V and 8 bases at J, with 17 bases between. The CDR3 DNA reads as TGCGCCAGCAGCAGGAGTCTCCAAGACCCTACGCAGTATTTT. It is translated as CASSRSLQDPTQYF. The entire variable domain, with the rest obtained from reference TRBV5-1 and TRBJ2-3, is as follows: KAGVTQTPRYLIKTRGQQVTLSCSPISGHRSVSWYQQTPGQGLQFLFEYFSETQRNKGNFPGRFSGRQFSNSRSEMNVSTLELGDSALYLCASSRSLQDPTQYFGPGTRLTVL.

This chain joins TRBV15 and TRBJ1-2, with TRBD1 identical over 10 bases. CDR1 is LNHNV, CDR2 YYDKDF, per germline (reference sequence). This CDR3 spans 15 amino acids. V was pared by 5 bases and J by 6 bases, with 9 bases of the junction left unmatched. The CDR3 DNA sequence: TGTGCCACCAGCGCCCGGGACAGGGGAAGTCATGGCTACACCTTC. Its translation is CATSARDRGSHGYTF.

The V and J genes are TRBV19 and TRBJ1-1; 12 positions agree with TRBD1. Trimming cost V 5 bases and J 8 bases; bases outside gene matches: 3. Germline V gene sequence: CDR1 LNHDA, CDR2 SQIVND (reference sequence). This CDR3 has 13 residues. In DNA, the CDR3 is TGTGCCAGTAGTGATGGGACAGGGGGCGAAGCTTTCTTT. Its protein is CASSDGTGGEAFF.

The CDR3 here is CASSQEQGVGGYTF. The DNA for the CDR3 is TGCGCCAGCAGCCAAGAACAGGGGGTGGGGGGCTACACCTTC. The V gene is TRBV4-3, the J gene TRBJ1-2; 8 nucleotides agree with TRBD1. Trimming removed 0 bases from V and 8 bases from J; junction bases left unmatched: 5. CDR1 and CDR2 (germline): LGHNA, YSLEER. The CDR3 sequence is 14 residues long.

The chain uses TRBV9 and TRBJ1-6, with 9 nucleotides matching TRBD1. Germline lookup yields CDR1 SGDLS and CDR2 YYNGEE. The CDR3 runs 14 residues. The V and J ends lost 0 bases and 9 bases, in that order; junction bases with no gene match: 1. CDR3 sequence: CASSVDRGRSPLHF. The CDR3 DNA follows: TGTGCCAGCAGCGTAGACAGGGGGCGTTCACCCCTCCACTTT. The full variable domain, its missing parts supplied by reference TRBV9 and TRBJ1-6, is DSGVTQTPKHLITATGQRVTLRCSPRSGDLSVYWYQQSLDQGLQFLIQYYNGEERAKGNILERFSAQQFPDLHSELNLSSLELGDSALYFCASSVDRGRSPLHFGNGTRLTVT.

The rearrangement uses TRBV9 and TRBJ2-2, with D perhaps matching TRBD2 (5 bases). The CDR3 contains 13 residues. Germline lookup yields CDR1 SGDLS and CDR2 YYNGEE. V was trimmed by 4 bases and J by 5 bases, leaving 9 bases between them. For the CDR3, the DNA is TGTGCCAGCAGCATTATAGCGACCGGGGAGCTGTTTTTT. This sequence encodes CASSIIATGELFF.